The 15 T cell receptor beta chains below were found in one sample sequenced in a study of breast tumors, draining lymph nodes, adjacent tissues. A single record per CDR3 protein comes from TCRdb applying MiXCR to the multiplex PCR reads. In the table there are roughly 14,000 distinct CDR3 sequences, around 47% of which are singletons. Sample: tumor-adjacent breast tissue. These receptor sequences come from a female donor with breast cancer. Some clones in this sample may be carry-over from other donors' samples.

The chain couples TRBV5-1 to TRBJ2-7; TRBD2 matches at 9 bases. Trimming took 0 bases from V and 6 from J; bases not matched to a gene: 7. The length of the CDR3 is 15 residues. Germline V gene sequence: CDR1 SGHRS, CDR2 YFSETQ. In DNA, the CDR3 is TGCGCCAGCAGCTTGGTGGCTAGCGGGGTTAGCGAGCAGTACTTC. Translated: CASSLVASGVSEQYF.

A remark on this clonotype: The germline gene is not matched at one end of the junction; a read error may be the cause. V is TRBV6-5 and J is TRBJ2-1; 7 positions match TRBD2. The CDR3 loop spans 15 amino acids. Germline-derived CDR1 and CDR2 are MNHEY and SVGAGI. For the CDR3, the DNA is TGTGCCGGCAGTCGAGCGGGAATTACCTACAATGAGCAGTTCTTC. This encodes CAGSRAGITYNEQFF.

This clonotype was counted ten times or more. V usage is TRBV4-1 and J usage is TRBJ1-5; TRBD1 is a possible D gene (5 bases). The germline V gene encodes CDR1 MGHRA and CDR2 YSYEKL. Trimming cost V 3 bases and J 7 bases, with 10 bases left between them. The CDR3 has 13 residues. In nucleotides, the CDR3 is TGCGCCAGCAGCCAGGGGCAAGTGCAGCCCCAGCATTTT. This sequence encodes CASSQGQVQPQHF.

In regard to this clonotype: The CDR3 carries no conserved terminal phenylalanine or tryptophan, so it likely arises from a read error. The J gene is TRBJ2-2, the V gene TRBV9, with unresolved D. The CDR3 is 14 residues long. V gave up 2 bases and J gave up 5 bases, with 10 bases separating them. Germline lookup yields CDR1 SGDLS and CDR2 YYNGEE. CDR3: CASSVTSSTGELFL. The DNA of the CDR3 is TGTGCCAGCAGCGTCACTTCTTCGACCGGGGAGCTGTTTCTA.

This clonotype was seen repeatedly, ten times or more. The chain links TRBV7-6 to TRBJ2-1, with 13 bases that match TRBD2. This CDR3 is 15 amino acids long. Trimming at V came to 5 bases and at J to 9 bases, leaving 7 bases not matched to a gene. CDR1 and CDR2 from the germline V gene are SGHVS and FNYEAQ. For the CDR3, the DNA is TGTGCCAGCAGCGTAGGGACTAGCGGGGATGGTGAGCAGTTCTTC. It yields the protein CASSVGTSGDGEQFF.

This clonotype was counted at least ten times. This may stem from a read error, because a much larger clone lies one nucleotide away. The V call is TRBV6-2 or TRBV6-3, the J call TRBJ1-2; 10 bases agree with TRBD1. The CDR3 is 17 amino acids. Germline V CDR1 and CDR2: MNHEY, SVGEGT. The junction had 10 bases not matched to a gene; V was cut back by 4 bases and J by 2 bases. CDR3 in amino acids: CASSSPGQGVRNYGYTF. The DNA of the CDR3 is TGTGCCAGCAGTTCCCCCGGACAGGGGGTCAGGAACTATGGCTACACCTTC.

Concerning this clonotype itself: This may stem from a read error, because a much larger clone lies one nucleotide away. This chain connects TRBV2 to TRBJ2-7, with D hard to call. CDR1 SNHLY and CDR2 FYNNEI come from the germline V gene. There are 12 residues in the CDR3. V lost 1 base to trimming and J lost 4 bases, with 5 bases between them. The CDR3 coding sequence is TGTGCCAGCAGTGAAGAGTCGTACGAGCAGTACTTC. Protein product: CASSEESYEQYF.

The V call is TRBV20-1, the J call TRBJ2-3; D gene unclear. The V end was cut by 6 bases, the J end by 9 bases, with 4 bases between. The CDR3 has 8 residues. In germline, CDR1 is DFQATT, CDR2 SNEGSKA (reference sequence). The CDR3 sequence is CSAGTQYF. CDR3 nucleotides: TGCAGTGCGGGGACGCAGTATTTT.

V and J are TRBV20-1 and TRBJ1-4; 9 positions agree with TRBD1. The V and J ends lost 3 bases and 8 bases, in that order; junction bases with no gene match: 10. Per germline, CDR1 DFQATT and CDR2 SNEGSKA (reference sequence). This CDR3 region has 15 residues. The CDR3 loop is CSARAFGTGLEKLFF. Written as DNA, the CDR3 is TGCAGTGCTAGGGCGTTCGGGACAGGGCTGGAAAAACTGTTTTTT.

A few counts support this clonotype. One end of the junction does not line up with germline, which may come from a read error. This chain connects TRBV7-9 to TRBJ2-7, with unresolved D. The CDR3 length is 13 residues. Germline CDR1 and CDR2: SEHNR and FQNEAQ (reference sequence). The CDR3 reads CASSLGWNYEQYF. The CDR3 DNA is TGTGCTAGCAGCTTAGGATGGAACTACGAGCAGTACTTC.

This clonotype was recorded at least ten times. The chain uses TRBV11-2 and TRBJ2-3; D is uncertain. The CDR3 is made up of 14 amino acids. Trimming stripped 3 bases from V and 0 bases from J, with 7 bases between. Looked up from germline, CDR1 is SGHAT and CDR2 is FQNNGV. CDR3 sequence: CASSFTASTDTQYF. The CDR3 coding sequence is TGTGCCAGCAGCTTCACAGCTAGCACAGATACGCAGTATTTT.

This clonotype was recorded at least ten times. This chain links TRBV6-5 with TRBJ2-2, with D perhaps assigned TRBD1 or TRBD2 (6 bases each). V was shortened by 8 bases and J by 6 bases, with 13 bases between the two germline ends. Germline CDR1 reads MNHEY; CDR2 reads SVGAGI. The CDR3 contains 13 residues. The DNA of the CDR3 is TGTGCCAGCCGAGGGGGGCTAGCCGGGGAGCTGTTTTTT. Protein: CASRGGLAGELFF.

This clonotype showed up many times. This chain's CDR3 is CASSLGGGQETQYF. Written as DNA, the CDR3 is TGTGCCAGCAGCTTAGGAGGGGGTCAAGAGACCCAGTACTTC. The V call is TRBV7-3, the J call TRBJ2-5; TRBD1 or TRBD2 may be the D gene (6 bases each). V dropped 2 bases and J dropped 2 bases, with 9 bases sitting between them. From germline, CDR1 is SGHTA and CDR2 FQGTGA. The length of the CDR3 is 14 residues.

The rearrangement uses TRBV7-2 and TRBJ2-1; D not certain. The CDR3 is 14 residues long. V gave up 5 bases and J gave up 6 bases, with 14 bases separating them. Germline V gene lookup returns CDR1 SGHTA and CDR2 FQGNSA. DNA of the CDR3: TGTGCCAGCAGCCCACCCCGTGGGGTCAATGAGCAGTTCTTC. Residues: CASSPPRGVNEQFF.

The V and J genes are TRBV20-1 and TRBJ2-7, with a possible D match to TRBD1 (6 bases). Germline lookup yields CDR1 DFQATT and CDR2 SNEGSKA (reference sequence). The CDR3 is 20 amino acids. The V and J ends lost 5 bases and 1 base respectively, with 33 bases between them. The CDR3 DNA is TGCAGTGCTGTGGACAGCTCGGACGGCACGTCTATTGCTGATTCCTACGAGCAGTACTTC. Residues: CSAVDSSDGTSIADSYEQYF.